Sequencing of this T cell receptor (beta chain) was carried out in a study of CD8 T cells in Susac syndrome. Findings and limits, study-wide: Only a relatively small number of individuals were included in the TCR sequencing and HLA analysis.

From germline, CDR1 is SGHTA and CDR2 FQGNSA. V was cut by 0 bases and J by 6 bases, with 17 bases left in between. The CDR3 contains 16 residues. This clonotype was observed once. What it binds is unknown. With random hexamers, roughly 0.45 to 1 ug RNA was reverse transcribed. TCRdb reprocessed the immunoSEQ multiplex PCR reads with MiXCR, giving one entry per CDR3 protein. The sample records about 430,000 distinct CDR3 sequences, more than 70% being singletons. Negative isolation yielded CD4+ and CD8+ T cells, and FACS enriched TEMRA cells. What was sequenced was CD8+ T cells from PBMCs. The rearrangement uses TRBV7-2 and TRBJ1-1, with a weak D call TRBD1 (6 bases). The clonotype was recovered from a human donor with multiple sclerosis. CDR3 DNA sequence: TGTGCCAGCAGCTTAGCGGCAGGGGAAGGGCTCCCTGAAGCTTTCTTT. Residues: CASSLAAGEGLPEAFF.